This TCR beta chain was recorded in a study of shared clonotypes between healthy human individuals. Researchers divided each subset's genomic DNA evenly across several immunoSEQ plates. The method was immunoSEQ multiplex PCR; TCRdb's version includes in-frame clones alone and lacks a portion of them. The sample includes 400,000 to 500,000 clones, 79% of them seen just once. Sequencing used PBMCs. The sequence was collected from a woman between 35 and 50 years old in good health. Some clones in this sample may be carry-over from other donors' samples.

This CDR3 is CASSPPVGSTDTQYF. In DNA form, the CDR3 reads TGTGCCAGCTCACCACCGGTCGGCAGCACAGATACGCAGTATTTT. The chain joins TRBV18 to TRBJ2-3; no definite D call. Trimming left V 0 bases short and J 0 bases short, with 7 bases between. The CDR3 loop spans 15 amino acids. Looked up from germline, CDR1 is KGHSH and CDR2 is LQKENI. Drawing the rest from reference TRBV18 and TRBJ2-3, the complete variable domain is NAGVMQNPRHLVRRRGQEARLRCSPMKGHSHVYWYRQLPEEGLKFMVYLQKENIIDESGMPKERFSAEFPKEGPSILRIQQVVRGDSAAYFCASSPPVGSTDTQYFGPGTRLTVL.